This TCR beta chain emerged from a study of cytomegalovirus exposure and HLA in healthy donors. General study results and limits: The study labeled 180 or so TCR beta chains cytomegalovirus-associated. Per published reports, the classifier diagnosed cytomegalovirus status with high specificity and sensitivity.

As for this clone: Its antigen is unidentified.

CDR1 is MDHEN and CDR2 is SYDVKM in the germline V gene. V shed 4 bases and J shed 3 bases, with 7 bases lying between them. This CDR3 spans 13 amino acids. Using immunoSEQ multiplex PCR, the repertoire was profiled, and TCRdb retains in-frame clones only, with some absent. The table lists about 160,000 clones, around 92% of them singletons, with about 9.3% in the top ten. Sample: PBMCs. This TCR was sampled from a woman aged 18 to 35 in good health and CMV-seropositive. This chain joins TRBV28 and TRBJ1-5, with no clear D. CDR3 bases: TGTGCCAGCAGTTCTCCTTTCAATCAGCCCCAGCATTTT. Translating gives CASSSPFNQPQHF.